The 14 T cell receptor beta chains below all came from one sample that was sequenced in a study of T cell responses to AZD1222 COVID-19 vaccine. Measured with immunoSEQ multiplex PCR; TCRdb has only the in-frame clones, and not every one. This table holds 86,000 or so clones, 90% found once. This material consisted of peripheral blood, taken on day 0 of AZD1222 vaccination. These TCRs come from an adult in good health.

The rearrangement joins TRBV6-5 to TRBJ1-5; D is uncertain. Germline V gives CDR1 MNHEY, CDR2 SVGAGI. The CDR3 consists of 15 residues. V dropped 6 bases and J dropped 4 bases, with 16 bases sitting between them. The DNA of the CDR3 is TGTGCCAGCAGCCGAACTCGTACCGAAAATCAGCCCCAGCATTTT. This codes for CASSRTRTENQPQHF.

The CDR3 DNA follows: TGTGCCAGCAGTTTCTCCCCGCAGGGGCCTTACAATGAGCAGTTCTTC. Residues: CASSFSPQGPYNEQFF. The chain combines TRBV27 with TRBJ2-1; D perhaps matches TRBD1 (6 bases). V dropped 3 bases and J dropped 4 bases, with 16 bases sitting between them. Germline assignment: CDR1 MNHEY and CDR2 SMNVEV (reference sequence). There are 16 residues in the CDR3.

The V call is TRBV5-4, the J call TRBJ1-2; D is ambiguous. CDR1 is SGHNT, CDR2 YYREEE, per germline (reference sequence). The CDR3 runs 14 residues. The germline V and J ends were trimmed by 0 bases and 3 bases, with 9 bases remaining between them. The CDR3 loop is CASSLGTTDYGYTF. For the CDR3, the DNA is TGTGCCAGCAGCTTGGGGACCACAGACTATGGCTACACCTTC.

This rearrangement joins TRBV9 to TRBJ2-1; 13 bases map to TRBD2. Trimming took 4 bases from V and 4 from J; bases not matched to a gene: 11. CDR3 length equals 18 residues. From germline, CDR1 is SGDLS and CDR2 YYNGEE. The CDR3, as DNA: TGTGCCAGCAGCCTCAGAGCCGGGACTAGCGGGGTATACAATGAGCAGTTCTTC. It encodes CASSLRAGTSGVYNEQFF. The full variable domain, in which reference TRBV9 and TRBJ2-1 provide the parts outside the CDR3, is DSGVTQTPKHLITATGQRVTLRCSPRSGDLSVYWYQQSLDQGLQFLIQYYNGEERAKGNILERFSAQQFPDLHSELNLSSLELGDSALYFCASSLRAGTSGVYNEQFFGPGTRLTVL.

The sample holds one count of this clone. This chain links TRBV28 with TRBJ1-1, with D hard to call. Per germline, CDR1 MDHEN and CDR2 SYDVKM. The CDR3 runs 10 residues. V was clipped by 11 bases and J by 4 bases, with 8 bases between them. The CDR3 is CAVRGTEAFF. CDR3 nucleotide sequence: TGTGCCGTACGAGGCACTGAAGCTTTCTTT.

V gene TRBV6-4 combines with J gene TRBJ2-2; D is perhaps TRBD2 (6 bases). The germline gives CDR1 MRHNA, CDR2 SNTAGT. V was cut by 0 bases and J by 8 bases, with 13 bases left in between. CDR3 length: 15 residues. CDR3 sequence (DNA): TGTGCCAGCAGTGACTCGGGCGGGGCCCGGGGGGAGCTGTTTTTT. Encoded protein: CASSDSGGARGELFF.

The chain employs TRBV15 and TRBJ2-7; TRBD1 matches at 9 bases. The CDR3 runs 15 residues. Per the germline V gene, CDR1 is LNHNV and CDR2 is YYDKDF (reference sequence). The V segment lost 2 bases and the J segment 5 bases; nucleotides outside the gene matches: 7. CDR3 loop: CATSRSQGAVDEQYF. CDR3 bases: TGTGCCACCAGCAGATCACAGGGGGCCGTCGACGAGCAGTACTTC.

V and J are TRBV5-5 and TRBJ1-1; D unclear. V lost 2 bases and J lost 4, with 9 bases in between. The CDR3 loop spans 13 amino acids. Germline CDR1 reads SGHKS; CDR2 reads YYEKEE (reference sequence). CDR3 bases: TGTGCCAGCAGCTTCGGGGTTTCCACTGAAGCTTTCTTT. Translated, it gives CASSFGVSTEAFF.

This clone was counted only a few times. The V and J genes are TRBV19 and TRBJ1-1; D remains ambiguous. The CDR3 is 13 residues long. Per germline, CDR1 LNHDA and CDR2 SQIVND (reference sequence). Deletions cut 7 bases from V and 1 base from J, with 10 bases between. Here the CDR3 DNA reads TGTGCCAGTACGACGGTTTGGAACACTGAAGCTTTCTTT. As protein: CASTTVWNTEAFF.

The chain is built from TRBV4-2 and TRBJ1-2; D gene uncertain. V lost 1 base and J 4 bases, leaving 16 bases between the germline ends. From germline, CDR1 is LGHNA and CDR2 YNFKEQ. CDR3 size: 16 residues. This chain's CDR3 is CASSQGVRDTRYGYTF. DNA of the CDR3: TGTGCCAGCAGCCAAGGGGTTCGAGACACTCGCTATGGCTACACCTTC.

The J gene is TRBJ2-2, the V gene TRBV27, with 7 nucleotides matching TRBD2. J lost 7 bases, V lost 5 bases, and 16 bases had no gene match. Germline V gene sequence: CDR1 MNHEY, CDR2 SMNVEV (reference sequence). The CDR3 runs to 17 residues. DNA for the CDR3: TGTGCCAGCAGTCCCCAAGGTCTAGCGGTCATCGGCGGGGAGCTGTTTTTT. Amino acid sequence: CASSPQGLAVIGGELFF.

The chain combines TRBV6-5 with TRBJ1-6, with D tentatively TRBD1 (5 bases). This CDR3 contains 15 residues. Germline CDR1 and CDR2: MNHEY and SVGAGI. The V end was cut by 5 bases, the J end by 10 bases, with 18 bases between. The CDR3 DNA sequence: TGTGCCAGCAGTCACGGACGGGACGAGTCCTCACCCCTCCACTTT. Encoded protein: CASSHGRDESSPLHF.

The chain joins TRBV19 to TRBJ1-2; D might be TRBD1 (6 bases). V gave up 4 bases and J gave up 4 bases, with 16 bases separating them. From germline, CDR1 is LNHDA and CDR2 SQIVND (reference sequence). The CDR3 totals 15 residues. The CDR3 DNA sequence: TGTGCCAGTAGTAAAGGGGACGGGGGCGGCTATGGCTACACCTTC. Translating gives CASSKGDGGGYGYTF.

The genes are TRBV5-1 and TRBJ2-3; D gene ambiguous. V shed 4 bases and J shed 0 bases, with 6 bases lying between them. Germline V gene lookup returns CDR1 SGHRS and CDR2 YFSETQ. The CDR3 consists of 13 residues. This chain's CDR3 is CASSVPSTDTQYF. The CDR3 DNA is TGCGCCAGCAGCGTACCTAGCACAGATACGCAGTATTTT.